A single sample is the source of the 27 T cell receptor beta chains below, sequenced in a study of beta chain features in type 1 diabetes. Isolated RNA was reverse transcribed in full, so expressed TCRB transcripts were sequenced. The data were produced by immunoSEQ multiplex PCR, yet TCRdb's version contains in-frame clones alone and is incomplete. The sample lists 400,000 to 450,000 clones; approximately 15% were seen once. Sequenced material: naive CD4+ T cells from blood. The origin of the receptors is a man aged 25 to 45 in good health.

The V gene is TRBV9, the J gene TRBJ2-7; no clear D gene. Germline V gene data show CDR1 as SGDLS and CDR2 as YYNGEE. CDR3 length equals 14 residues. V lost 2 bases and J 6 bases, leaving 15 bases between the germline ends. The CDR3 coding sequence is TGTGCCAGCAGCGTGGGCTCCCAGGCTCTCGAGCAGTACTTC. The encoded protein is CASSVGSQALEQYF.

This clone came up a few times. The CDR3 nucleotides read TGTGCCAGCAGCGTCACACTGAACACTGAAGCTTTCTTT. Residues: CASSVTLNTEAFF. J is TRBJ1-1 and V is TRBV6-1; D is unclear. V shed 6 bases and J shed 0 bases, with 8 bases lying between them. This CDR3 comprises 13 residues. Germline CDR1 and CDR2: MNHNS and SASEGT.

DNA for the CDR3: TGTGCCAGCAGCGCCACCACTTTCCCCGGGGAGCTGTTTTTT. As protein: CASSATTFPGELFF. V and J are TRBV9 and TRBJ2-2; D remains ambiguous. Germline-derived CDR1 and CDR2 are SGDLS and YYNGEE. The CDR3 contains 14 residues. The germline V and J ends were trimmed by 3 bases and 6 bases, with 12 bases remaining between them.

J is TRBJ2-1 and V is TRBV7-3; the D gene is possibly TRBD1 (6 bases). Germline V gene data show CDR1 as SGHTA and CDR2 as FQGTGA. The V end was cut by 0 bases, the J end by 6 bases, with 12 bases between. The CDR3 runs 15 residues. CDR3 in amino acids: CASSLTGDNANEQFF. CDR3 nucleotide sequence: TGTGCCAGCAGCTTAACGGGGGACAACGCCAATGAGCAGTTCTTC.

The chain joins TRBV7-2 to TRBJ2-7; D is undetermined. This CDR3 has 12 amino acids. V gave up 1 base and J gave up 1 base, with 2 bases separating them. The germline CDR1 and CDR2 sequences are SGHTA and FQGNSA. The CDR3 DNA is TGTGCCAGCAGCTTAGAATCCTACGAGCAGTACTTC. It specifies CASSLESYEQYF.

This clone was detected only a few times. This chain joins TRBV6-5 and TRBJ2-1, with D possibly called TRBD1 or TRBD2 (5 bases each). V lost 4 bases, J lost 9 bases, and 13 bases lay in between. CDR1 and CDR2 from the germline V gene are MNHEY and SVGAGI. CDR3 length: 13 amino acids. The CDR3 region is CASSFPGTGEQFF. In DNA form, the CDR3 reads TGTGCCAGCAGTTTTCCTGGGACGGGTGAGCAGTTCTTC.

This rearrangement joins TRBV30 to TRBJ1-1; no definite D call. The CDR3 spans 16 residues. V lost 2 bases to trimming and J lost 1 base, with 17 bases between them. Germline assignment: CDR1 GTSNPN and CDR2 SVGIG (reference sequence). The CDR3 here is CAWSPSLAGSNTEAFF. The CDR3 DNA sequence: TGTGCCTGGAGTCCTAGCCTGGCGGGTTCGAACACTGAAGCTTTCTTT.

This clone was seen a handful of times. Additional DNA sequences in this sample encode the identical CDR3. CDR3 in DNA: TGTGCCAGCAGTTTTGGAGGATCCGAGACCCAGTACTTC. Its translation is CASSFGGSETQYF. The chain links TRBV27 to TRBJ2-5; D may be TRBD2 (5 bases). The germline CDR1 and CDR2 sequences are MNHEY and SMNVEV (reference sequence). The CDR3 is 13 residues long. Trimming took off 3 bases at V and 5 bases at J, with 10 bases between the two ends.

Only a few counts were recorded for this clone. The J gene is TRBJ1-5, the V gene TRBV5-4; TRBD1 might be the D (5 bases). The CDR3 sequence is 15 residues long. Germline V gene data show CDR1 as SGHNT and CDR2 as YYREEE (reference sequence). Trimming left V 5 bases short and J 2 bases short, with 14 bases between. CDR3 DNA sequence: TGTGCCAGCAGTATTCAGGGATTCGGCAATCAGCCCCAGCATTTT. This translates into CASSIQGFGNQPQHF.

V usage is TRBV29-1 and J usage is TRBJ1-1; D gene unclear. Trimming left V 7 bases short and J 0 bases short, with 9 bases between. The CDR3 sequence is 12 residues long. The germline gives CDR1 SQVTM, CDR2 ANQGSEA. The CDR3 nucleotides are TGCAGCGGGGTCAACATGAACACTGAAGCTTTCTTT. Its translation is CSGVNMNTEAFF.

This clone was counted once. The chain couples TRBV6-1 to TRBJ1-1, with D hard to call. Trimming left V 7 bases short and J 0 bases short, with 12 bases between. The length of the CDR3 is 14 residues. Looked up from germline, CDR1 is MNHNS and CDR2 is SASEGT. This chain's CDR3 is CASTRERMNTEAFF. The CDR3 DNA is TGTGCCAGCACTAGAGAACGGATGAACACTGAAGCTTTCTTT.

In its sample, this clone was seen many times. V and J are TRBV15 and TRBJ2-7, with D hard to call. Trimming removed 3 bases at V and 3 bases at J, with 6 bases between. Germline V lookup: CDR1 LNHNV, CDR2 YYDKDF (reference sequence). This CDR3 contains 12 residues. The chain's CDR3 is CATSSHYYEQYV. The CDR3 DNA is TGTGCCACCAGCAGCCATTACTACGAGCAGTACGTC.

This chain joins TRBV4-1 and TRBJ2-3; D unclear. Trimming removed 1 base from V and 4 bases from J, with 6 bases in between. The CDR3 runs to 13 residues. Germline CDR1 MGHRA, CDR2 YSYEKL. CDR3 DNA: TGCGCCAGCAGCCAAGTTTCGGCAGATACGCAGTATTTT. This sequence encodes CASSQVSADTQYF.

This clone has only a few counts. Its ends do not fully match the called genes, so a read error is possible. The rearrangement joins TRBV7-2 to TRBJ2-6; 10 nucleotides agree with TRBD1. CDR3 size: 14 residues. Germline V gives CDR1 SGHTA, CDR2 FQGNSA. Here the CDR3 reads CASSLRWGQGLLTF. The DNA for the CDR3 is TGTGCCAGCAGCTTAAGATGGGGACAGGGGCTCCTCACTTTC.

This rearrangement joins TRBV30 to TRBJ2-3; the match to TRBD1 covers 7 bases. The CDR3 runs to 17 residues. With V trimmed by 2 bases and J by 0 bases, 11 bases remained unmatched. Germline V CDR1 and CDR2: GTSNPN, SVGIG (reference sequence). CDR3 in DNA: TGTGCCTGGAGTTTTTTGGACAGGCGATTCAGCACAGATACGCAGTATTTT. Translating it yields CAWSFLDRRFSTDTQYF.

This clone was observed a few times. The chain couples TRBV7-6 to TRBJ2-1, with D possibly matching TRBD2 (6 bases). Trimming cost V 0 bases and J 4 bases, with 13 bases left between them. Germline values: CDR1 SGHVS, CDR2 FNYEAQ. The CDR3 is 16 amino acids. This CDR3 reads CASSLAGAGTYNEQFF. The CDR3 bases are TGTGCCAGCAGCTTAGCCGGGGCAGGGACTTACAATGAGCAGTTCTTC.

V usage is TRBV25-1 and J usage is TRBJ2-5; 10 nucleotides line up with TRBD1. The V gene's germline CDR1 is MGHDK and CDR2 SYGVNS. There are 15 residues in the CDR3. The V segment lost 5 bases and the J segment 4 bases; nucleotides outside the gene matches: 7. CDR3 DNA sequence: TGTGCCAGCAGTCTGGACAGGGGGATTTTAGAGACCCAGTACTTC. Amino acids: CASSLDRGILETQYF.

This clone was observed a few times. The rearrangement joins TRBV25-1 to TRBJ2-3, with TRBD1 matching 11 bases. Trimming at V came to 4 bases and at J to 4 bases, leaving 4 bases not matched to a gene. This CDR3 is built from 15 residues. Germline lookup yields CDR1 MGHDK and CDR2 SYGVNS. This CDR3 reads CASSGGTGGADTQYF. CDR3 DNA sequence: TGTGCCAGCAGTGGCGGGACAGGGGGAGCAGATACGCAGTATTTT.

The V call is TRBV27, the J call TRBJ2-7; D gene unclear. The CDR3 is 14 residues long. Per germline, CDR1 MNHEY and CDR2 SMNVEV (reference sequence). V dropped 1 base and J dropped 5 bases, with 12 bases sitting between them. CDR3 bases: TGTGCCAGCAGTTTATTTCTGGGTCCCAACGAGCAGTACTTC. This codes for CASSLFLGPNEQYF.

This clone was seen more than once but under ten times. The chain employs TRBV13 and TRBJ1-5, with 10 bases fitting TRBD1. The CDR3 has 15 amino acids. V was clipped by 4 bases and J by 3 bases; unmatched bases: 3. Germline V gene data show CDR1 as PRHDT and CDR2 as FYEKMQ (reference sequence). CDR3 region: CASSWGQGINQPQHF. For the CDR3, the DNA is TGTGCCAGCAGCTGGGGACAGGGGATCAATCAGCCCCAGCATTTT.

On this clone: Just one base apart from a much larger clone, this may be a read error. This CDR3 is also generated by other DNA sequences in the sample. The chain joins TRBV10-3 to TRBJ2-6, with D perhaps assigned TRBD1 or TRBD2 (5 bases each). This CDR3 is built from 14 residues. V was shortened by 4 bases and J by 2 bases, with 6 bases between the two germline ends. CDR1 is ENHRY and CDR2 is SYGVKD in the germline V gene. DNA of the CDR3: TGTGCCATCAGTGGGGGGACTGGGGCCAACGTCCTGACTTTC. It translates to CAISGGTGANVLTF.

J is TRBJ1-2 and V is TRBV5-6, with TRBD1 matching over 8 bases. Germline loops: CDR1 SGHDT, CDR2 YYEEEE. After removal of 4 bases from V and 4 bases from J, the junction contained 6 bases not matched to a gene. This CDR3 spans 14 amino acids. Here the CDR3 DNA reads TGTGCCAGCAGCAGCCGGGACAGGCCCTATGGCTACACCTTC. It encodes CASSSRDRPYGYTF.

The chain employs TRBV12-5 and TRBJ2-2; 7 nucleotides match TRBD1. V was pared by 7 bases and J by 5 bases, with 13 bases of the junction left unmatched. This CDR3 is built from 16 residues. In germline, CDR1 is LGHNT, CDR2 FRNRAP. This CDR3 reads CASALPGQTSTGELFF. As DNA, the CDR3 is TGTGCTAGTGCCCTACCGGGACAGACAAGTACCGGGGAGCTGTTTTTT.

This clone was picked up a small number of times. The V and J genes are TRBV7-3 and TRBJ2-1; 11 nucleotides agree with TRBD2. V was clipped by 5 bases and J by 5 bases; unmatched bases: 5. Germline-derived CDR1 and CDR2 are SGHTA and FQGTGA. The CDR3 totals 15 residues. CDR3 DNA sequence: TGTGCCAGCAGCCGGGGGACTAGCGGTGACAATGAGCAGTTCTTC. Translating gives CASSRGTSGDNEQFF.

CDR3 coding DNA: TGCGCCAGCAGTCAATACAGGGCTTTCTGCGGGCCGGCTCAGCCCCAGCATTTT. It encodes CASSQYRAFCGPAQPQHF. The chain joins TRBV23-1 to TRBJ1-5; TRBD1 is a possible D gene (6 bases). TRBV23-1 is identified as an open reading frame with a role that is uncertain. The CDR3 covers 18 residues. V lost 1 base to trimming and J lost 6 bases, with 22 bases between them.

In its sample, this clone was seen a few times. V is TRBV7-3 and J is TRBJ2-1; a possible D gene is TRBD1 (5 bases). V lost 5 bases to trimming and J lost 8 bases, with 16 bases between them. Germline V CDR1 and CDR2: SGHTA, FQGTGA. This CDR3 contains 14 residues. The CDR3 DNA sequence: TGTGCCAGCAGCCCCGGACACCTGGCGGATGAGCAGTTCTTC. Residues: CASSPGHLADEQFF.

This sequence joins TRBV7-2 and TRBJ2-5; D is unclear. The CDR3 contains 12 residues. CDR1 SGHTA and CDR2 FQGNSA come from the germline V gene. Trimming took 3 bases from V and 7 from J, leaving 9 bases between them. In nucleotides, the CDR3 is TGTGCCAGCAGCTTTCTGTCCCCGACCCAGTACTTC. Its translation is CASSFLSPTQYF.